A selection of T cell receptor beta chains follows, all from one sample in a study of T cells in Graves' hyperthyroidism and ophthalmopathy. TCRdb re-called the multiplex PCR reads with MiXCR, one entry per CDR3 protein. This sample has around 500,000 distinct CDR3 sequences, with around 15% found just once. Sequencing was carried out using blood. The receptors were gathered from a woman in her 40s with Graves' hyperthyroidism. Both conserved end residues are part of each CDR3. The D gene is left open where the match is weak. Clone size is shown for a subset of rows, as once, few, many or a class of expanded clone.

J gene: TRBJ2-2; D gene: NA; V gene: TRBV7-2; clone size: NA; CDR3 DNA: TGTGCCAGCAGCTTAGGGAGCCGCGTGGACACCGGGGAGCTGTTTTTT; CDR3 protein: CASSLGSRVDTGELFF
J gene: TRBJ2-3; D gene: TRBD2; V gene: TRBV12-3/TRBV12-4; clone size: NA; CDR3 DNA: TGTGCCAGCAGTCCTTCTAGCGGGAGAATTGATACGCAGTATTTT; CDR3 protein: CASSPSSGRIDTQYF
J gene: TRBJ1-1; D gene: NA; V gene: TRBV5-1; clone size: many; CDR3 DNA: TGCGCCAGCGGGGTCTTGAACACTGAAGCTTTCTTT; CDR3 protein: CASGVLNTEAFF
J gene: TRBJ1-2; D gene: NA; V gene: TRBV5-1; clone size: NA; CDR3 DNA: TGCGCCAGCAGCTTGTCCGACTTACCGTATGGCTACACCTTC; CDR3 protein: CASSLSDLPYGYTF
J gene: TRBJ2-1; D gene: TRBD2; V gene: TRBV28; clone size: few; CDR3 DNA: TGTGCCAGCAGCTGGACTAGCGGGAGGAGATACAATGAGCAGTTCTTC; CDR3 protein: CASSWTSGRRYNEQFF
J gene: TRBJ1-2; D gene: NA; V gene: TRBV12-3/TRBV12-4; clone size: many; CDR3 DNA: TGTGCCAGCAGTTTTACGCGAGGGGCAAGTGGCTACACCTTC; CDR3 protein: CASSFTRGASGYTF
J gene: TRBJ2-1; D gene: TRBD2; V gene: TRBV5-1; clone size: NA; CDR3 DNA: TGCGCCAGCAGCTTGGCCATTGCTAGCGGGAGCTCCTACAATGAGCAGTTCTTC; CDR3 protein: CASSLAIASGSSYNEQFF
J gene: TRBJ2-3; D gene: NA; V gene: TRBV19; clone size: NA; CDR3 DNA: TGTGCCAGTAATGGCAGGAGCACAGATACGCAGTATTTT; CDR3 protein: CASNGRSTDTQYF
J gene: TRBJ1-5; D gene: NA; V gene: TRBV7-2; clone size: few; CDR3 DNA: TGTGCCAGCAGCGCGTCCGTGACAGGAGGAATTTATAGCAATCAGCCCCAGCATTTT; CDR3 protein: CASSASVTGGIYSNQPQHF
J gene: TRBJ2-7; D gene: TRBD2; V gene: TRBV27; clone size: many; CDR3 DNA: TGTGCCAGCAGTTTTCTTAGCGGGAGCTACGAGCAGTACTTC; CDR3 protein: CASSFLSGSYEQYF
J gene: TRBJ2-3; D gene: TRBD2; V gene: TRBV29-1; clone size: many; CDR3 DNA: TGCAGCGTTGGAGGGAACGGGAGGGCAGATACGCAGTATTTT; CDR3 protein: CSVGGNGRADTQYF
J gene: TRBJ1-1; D gene: NA; V gene: TRBV6-6; clone size: few; CDR3 DNA: TGTGCCAGCAGTTACCTCTCTTTAGGTCGGGGGATGAACACTGAAGCTTTCTTT; CDR3 protein: CASSYLSLGRGMNTEAFF
J gene: TRBJ2-1; D gene: NA; V gene: TRBV15; clone size: many; CDR3 DNA: TGTGCCACCAGCAGAGATCAAGTCCGTTCGGAGCAGTTCTTC; CDR3 protein: CATSRDQVRSEQFF
J gene: TRBJ2-3; D gene: NA; V gene: TRBV5-1; clone size: many; CDR3 DNA: TGCGCCAGCAGCTTGGGGGTGGCTACTAGCACAGATACGCAGTATTTT; CDR3 protein: CASSLGVATSTDTQYF
J gene: TRBJ2-2; D gene: NA; V gene: TRBV6-1; clone size: NA; CDR3 DNA: TGTGCCACCGCCGGGACCAACACCGGGGAGCTGTTTTTT; CDR3 protein: CATAGTNTGELFF
J gene: TRBJ2-7; D gene: NA; V gene: TRBV11-2; clone size: many; CDR3 DNA: TGTGCCAGCAGCTTAGGTATTGGGATTTCCTACGAGCAGTACTTC; CDR3 protein: CASSLGIGISYEQYF
J gene: TRBJ2-1; D gene: NA; V gene: TRBV7-3; clone size: NA; CDR3 DNA: TGTGCCAGCAGCTCCTATGGGGGCAATGAGCAGTTCTTC; CDR3 protein: CASSSYGGNEQFF
J gene: TRBJ2-1; D gene: TRBD1; V gene: TRBV27; clone size: NA; CDR3 DNA: TGTGCCAGCAGTCCCTCAAGACAGGGTAGTGGGCAGTTCTTC; CDR3 protein: CASSPSRQGSGQFF
J gene: TRBJ2-7; D gene: TRBD2; V gene: TRBV6-1; clone size: NA; CDR3 DNA: TGTGCCAGCACCACATCTAGCGGGAGCATCCACGAGCAGTACTTC; CDR3 protein: CASTTSSGSIHEQYF
J gene: TRBJ1-1; D gene: NA; V gene: TRBV7-8; clone size: many; CDR3 DNA: TGTGCCAGCAACCAGGGGCTGAACACTGAAGCTTTCTTT; CDR3 protein: CASNQGLNTEAFF
J gene: TRBJ2-1; D gene: NA; V gene: TRBV5-8; clone size: few; CDR3 DNA: TGTGCCAGCAGCTTGATCCCCTACGCTACAGGTCCCTCCTACAATGAGCAGTTCTTC; CDR3 protein: CASSLIPYATGPSYNEQFF
J gene: TRBJ2-7; D gene: NA; V gene: TRBV28; clone size: few; CDR3 DNA: TGTGCCAGCAGTTATGGTGAATACGGGCAGTACTTC; CDR3 protein: CASSYGEYGQYF
J gene: TRBJ2-2; D gene: TRBD2; V gene: TRBV15; clone size: NA; CDR3 DNA: TGTGCCACCAGCAGAGATCCGCCGGGACTAGCTAACACCGGGGAGCTGTTTTTT; CDR3 protein: CATSRDPPGLANTGELFF
J gene: TRBJ2-5; D gene: NA; V gene: TRBV18; clone size: many; CDR3 DNA: TGTGCCAGCTCACCTGGCGGGACGGCGGAAGAGACCCAGTACTTC; CDR3 protein: CASSPGGTAEETQYF
J gene: TRBJ1-1; D gene: TRBD1; V gene: TRBV3-1; clone size: many; CDR3 DNA: TGTGCCAGCAGCCAAGAACAGGGGGGCACTGAAGCTTTCTTT; CDR3 protein: CASSQEQGGTEAFF
J gene: TRBJ1-4; D gene: NA; V gene: TRBV20-1; clone size: many; CDR3 DNA: TGCAGTGCTAGGGGGGGCGATGGTAGTGAAAAACTGTTTTTT; CDR3 protein: CSARGGDGSEKLFF
J gene: TRBJ2-1; D gene: TRBD2; V gene: TRBV7-2; clone size: many; CDR3 DNA: TGTGCCAGCAGCCCCACCCCACTAGCGGGCGATGAGCAGTTCTTC; CDR3 protein: CASSPTPLAGDEQFF
J gene: TRBJ1-1; D gene: NA; V gene: TRBV6-1; clone size: many; CDR3 DNA: TGTGCCAGCAGCCCCGTCACTGGCACTGAAGCTTTCTTT; CDR3 protein: CASSPVTGTEAFF
J gene: TRBJ2-5; D gene: NA; V gene: TRBV5-1; clone size: few; CDR3 DNA: TGCGCCAGCAGCCCCCACACTTCGGGCCAAGAGACCCAGTACTTC; CDR3 protein: CASSPHTSGQETQYF